This TCR beta chain was documented in a study of T cell responses to AZD1222 COVID-19 vaccine. Overall study results and limits: Seropositive AZD1222 recipients at baseline numbered only five or six. Females outnumbered males among donors, who were mostly white British; clonal diversity was possibly underestimated.

This CDR3 has 15 residues. Germline V gene data show CDR1 as SGHTS and CDR2 as YDEGEE. Between the trimmed V and J ends, which lost 0 bases and 2 bases, there was a span of 12 bases. Sequenced by immunoSEQ multiplex PCR; TCRdb stores in-frame clones only, minus some. The profile shows almost 65,000 clones, 84% of them singletons. A note on this clone: Its antigen remains unidentified.

The sequence came from an adult in good health. V gene TRBV5-8 combines with J gene TRBJ2-7; D could derive from TRBD1 or TRBD2 (5 bases each). The sequences come from peripheral blood, collected on day 0 of AZD1222 vaccination. The CDR3 sequence: CASSLGGWGPYEQYF. CDR3 bases: TGTGCCAGCAGCTTGGGAGGTTGGGGACCCTACGAGCAGTACTTC.